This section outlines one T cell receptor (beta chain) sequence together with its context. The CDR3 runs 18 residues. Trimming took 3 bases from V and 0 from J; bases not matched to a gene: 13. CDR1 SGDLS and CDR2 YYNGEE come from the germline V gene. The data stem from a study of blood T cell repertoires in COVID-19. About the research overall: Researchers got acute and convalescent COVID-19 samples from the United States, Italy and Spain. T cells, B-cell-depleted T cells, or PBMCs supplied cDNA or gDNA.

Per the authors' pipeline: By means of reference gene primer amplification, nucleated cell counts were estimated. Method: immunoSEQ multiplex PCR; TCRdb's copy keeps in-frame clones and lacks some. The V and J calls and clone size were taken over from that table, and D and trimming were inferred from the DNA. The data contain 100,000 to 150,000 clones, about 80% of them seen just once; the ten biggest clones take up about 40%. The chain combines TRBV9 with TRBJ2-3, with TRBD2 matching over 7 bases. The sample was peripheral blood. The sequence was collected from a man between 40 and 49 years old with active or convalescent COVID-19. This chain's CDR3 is CASSALRASGVSTDTQYF. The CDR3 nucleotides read TGTGCCAGCAGCGCACTCCGGGCGAGCGGGGTCAGCACAGATACGCAGTATTTT. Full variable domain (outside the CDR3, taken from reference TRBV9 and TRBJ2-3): DSGVTQTPKHLITATGQRVTLRCSPRSGDLSVYWYQQSLDQGLQFLIQYYNGEERAKGNILERFSAQQFPDLHSELNLSSLELGDSALYFCASSALRASGVSTDTQYFGPGTRLTVL.